This TCR beta chain was sequenced during a study of T cell responses to AZD1222 COVID-19 vaccine. Study results and limitations: Donors were chiefly white British, with a greater number of females, and clonal diversity was perhaps underestimated. Repertoire sampling happened only post peak T cell response. Two AZD1222 doses significantly raised spike-specific TCR breadth and depth over controls. Of the AZD1222 recipients, only 6 or 7 were seropositive at baseline.

Data came from immunoSEQ multiplex PCR; TCRdb stores just in-frame clones and leaves some out. The sample records roughly 170,000 clones, about 91% being singletons. This CDR3 is 17 amino acids long. Germline CDR1 is LNHDA and CDR2 is SQIVND (reference sequence). V dropped 5 bases and J dropped 3; count of bases not matched to a gene: 15. This clone was detected only a few times. The antigen remains unidentified. The gene calls are TRBV19 and TRBJ1-1; 7 bases align to TRBD1. The receptor was isolated from an adult in good health. The material sequenced was peripheral blood, taken on day 0 of AZD1222 vaccination. CDR3 sequence (DNA): TGTGCCAGTAGTTCCAGAGGGATTAGGGGGCGGGACACTGAAGCTTTCTTT. It translates to CASSSRGIRGRDTEAFF. The full variable domain, completed using reference TRBV19 and TRBJ1-1, is DGGITQSPKYLFRKEGQNVTLSCEQNLNHDAMYWYRQDPGQGLRLIYYSQIVNDFQKGDIAEGYSVSREKKESFPLTVTSAQKNPTAFYLCASSSRGIRGRDTEAFFGQGTRLTVV.